This T cell receptor beta chain was captured in a study of T cell changes during pregnancy in multiple sclerosis. Trimming took 1 base from V and 2 from J, leaving 9 bases between them. CDR1 and CDR2 (germline): SEHNR, FQNEAQ (reference sequence). The CDR3 length is 14 residues. Data came from immunoSEQ multiplex PCR; TCRdb stores just in-frame clones and leaves some out. The sample gives around 68,000 clones, 75% to 95% of which show up once; approximately 1.5% is in the top ten. The chain links TRBV7-9 to TRBJ2-7; D ambiguous. The receptor was derived from a female donor in good health, enrolled as a control in a pregnancy study. The specimen was peripheral blood, collected after pregnancy. CDR3 bases: TGTGCCAGCAGCTTAGGGAGTTTAGCCTACGAGCAGTACTTC. Protein sequence: CASSLGSLAYEQYF.